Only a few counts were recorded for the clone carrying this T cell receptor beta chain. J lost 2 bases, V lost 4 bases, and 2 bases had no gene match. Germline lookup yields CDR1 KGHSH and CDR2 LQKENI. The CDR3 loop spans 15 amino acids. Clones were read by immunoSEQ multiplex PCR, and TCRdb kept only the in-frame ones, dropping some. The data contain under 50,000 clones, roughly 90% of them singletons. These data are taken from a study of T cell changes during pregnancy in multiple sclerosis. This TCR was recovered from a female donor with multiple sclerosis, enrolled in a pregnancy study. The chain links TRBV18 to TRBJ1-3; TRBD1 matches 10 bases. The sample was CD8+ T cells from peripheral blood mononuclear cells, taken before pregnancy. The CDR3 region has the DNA TGTGCCAGCTCACTTGACAGGGGGCCTGGAAACACCATATATTTT. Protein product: CASSLDRGPGNTIYF.